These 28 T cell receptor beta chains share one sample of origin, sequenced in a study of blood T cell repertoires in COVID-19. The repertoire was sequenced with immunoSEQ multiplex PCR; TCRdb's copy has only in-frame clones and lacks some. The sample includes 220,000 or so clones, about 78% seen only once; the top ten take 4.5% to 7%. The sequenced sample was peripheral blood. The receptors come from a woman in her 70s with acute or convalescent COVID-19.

This chain's CDR3 is CASSQGRTHSGNTIYF. CDR3 in DNA: TGCGCCAGCAGTCAAGGGCGTACTCACTCTGGAAACACCATATATTTT. J is TRBJ1-3 and V is TRBV23-1, with D unresolved. TRBV23-1 is labeled an ORF, and its function is uncertain. V lost 2 bases and J 0 bases, leaving 11 bases between the germline ends. The CDR3 has 16 residues.

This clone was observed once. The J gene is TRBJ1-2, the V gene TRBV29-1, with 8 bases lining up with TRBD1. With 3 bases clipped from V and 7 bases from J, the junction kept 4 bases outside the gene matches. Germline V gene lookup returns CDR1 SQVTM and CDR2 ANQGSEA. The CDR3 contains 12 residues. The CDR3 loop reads CSVDGQGGGYTF. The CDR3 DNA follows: TGCAGCGTTGACGGACAGGGTGGTGGCTACACCTTC. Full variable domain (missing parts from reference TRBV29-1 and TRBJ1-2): SAVISQKPSRDICQRGTSLTIQCQVDSQVTMMFWYRQQPGQSLTLIATANQGSEATYESGFVIDKFPISRPNLTFSTLTVSNMSPEDSSIYLCSVDGQGGGYTFGSGTRLTVV.

CDR3: CASSSGLSYEQYF. CDR3 in DNA: TGCGCCAGCAGCTCCGGACTCTCCTACGAGCAGTACTTC. The chain carries TRBV5-1 and TRBJ2-7; D possibly corresponds to TRBD2 (5 bases). Trimming left V 3 bases short and J 0 bases short, with 7 bases between. In germline, CDR1 is SGHRS, CDR2 YFSETQ. The CDR3 extends over 13 amino acids. The whole variable domain, remainder taken from reference TRBV5-1 and TRBJ2-7, is KAGVTQTPRYLIKTRGQQVTLSCSPISGHRSVSWYQQTPGQGLQFLFEYFSETQRNKGNFPGRFSGRQFSNSRSEMNVSTLELGDSALYLCASSSGLSYEQYFGPGTRLTVT.

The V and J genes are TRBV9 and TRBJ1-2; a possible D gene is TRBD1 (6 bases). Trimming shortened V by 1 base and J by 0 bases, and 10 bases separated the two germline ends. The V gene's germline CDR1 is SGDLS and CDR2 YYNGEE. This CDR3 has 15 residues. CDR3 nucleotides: TGTGCCAGCAGCGTACGACAGGCTACTAACTATGGCTACACCTTC. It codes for CASSVRQATNYGYTF.

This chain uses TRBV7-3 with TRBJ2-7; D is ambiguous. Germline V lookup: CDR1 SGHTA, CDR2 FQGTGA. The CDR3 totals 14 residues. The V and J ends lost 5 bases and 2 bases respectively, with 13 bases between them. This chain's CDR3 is CASSPNAGAYEQYF. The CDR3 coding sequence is TGTGCCAGCAGCCCGAACGCCGGTGCCTACGAGCAGTACTTC.

CDR3: CASSLSVRGYEQYF. As DNA, the CDR3 is TGCGCCAGCAGCTTGTCTGTCAGAGGCTACGAGCAGTACTTC. The chain combines TRBV5-1 with TRBJ2-7; D is uncertain. The CDR3 spans 14 residues. Germline lookup yields CDR1 SGHRS and CDR2 YFSETQ. Trimming cost V 1 base and J 3 bases, with 11 bases left between them.

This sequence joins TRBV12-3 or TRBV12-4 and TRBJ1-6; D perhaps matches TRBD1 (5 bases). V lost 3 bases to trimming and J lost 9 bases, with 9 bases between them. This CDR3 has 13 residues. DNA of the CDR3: TGTGCCAGCAGTTTGAGGGGAGGTTCACCCCTCCACTTT. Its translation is CASSLRGGSPLHF.

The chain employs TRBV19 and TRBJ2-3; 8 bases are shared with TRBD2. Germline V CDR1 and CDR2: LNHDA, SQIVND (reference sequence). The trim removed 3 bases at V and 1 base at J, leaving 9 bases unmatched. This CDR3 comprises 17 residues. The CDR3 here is CASSMEAGELGTDTQYF. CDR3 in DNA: TGTGCCAGTAGTATGGAAGCGGGAGAGCTTGGCACAGATACGCAGTATTTT.

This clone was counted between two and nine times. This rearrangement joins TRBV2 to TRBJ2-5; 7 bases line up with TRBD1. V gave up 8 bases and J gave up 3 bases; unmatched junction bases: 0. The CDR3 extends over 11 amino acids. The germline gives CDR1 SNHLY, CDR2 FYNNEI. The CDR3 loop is CASGTEETQYF. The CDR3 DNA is TGTGCCAGCGGGACAGAAGAGACCCAGTACTTC.

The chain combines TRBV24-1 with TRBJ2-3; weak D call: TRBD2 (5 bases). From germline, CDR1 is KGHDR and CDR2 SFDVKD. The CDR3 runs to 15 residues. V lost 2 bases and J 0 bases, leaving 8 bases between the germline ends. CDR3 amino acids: CATSDSTISTDTQYF. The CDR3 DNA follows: TGTGCCACCAGTGATTCGACTATTAGCACAGATACGCAGTATTTT.

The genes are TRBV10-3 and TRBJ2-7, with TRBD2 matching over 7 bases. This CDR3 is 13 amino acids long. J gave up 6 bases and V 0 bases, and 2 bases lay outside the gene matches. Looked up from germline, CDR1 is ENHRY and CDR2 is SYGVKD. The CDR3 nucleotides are TGTGCCATCAGTGAGTCGGGGGGGTTCGAGCAGTACTTC. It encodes CAISESGGFEQYF.

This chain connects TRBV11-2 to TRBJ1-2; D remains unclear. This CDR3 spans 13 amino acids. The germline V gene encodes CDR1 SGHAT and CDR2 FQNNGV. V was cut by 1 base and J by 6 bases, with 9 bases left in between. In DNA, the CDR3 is TGTGCCAGCAGCTTAGGCCTTCGAGATGGCTACACCTTC. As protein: CASSLGLRDGYTF.

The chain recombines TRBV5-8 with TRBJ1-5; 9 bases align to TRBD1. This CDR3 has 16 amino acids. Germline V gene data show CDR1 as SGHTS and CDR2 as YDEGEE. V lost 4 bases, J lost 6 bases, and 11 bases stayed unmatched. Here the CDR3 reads CASSPGTGKSGQPQHF. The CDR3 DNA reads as TGTGCCAGCAGCCCCGGGACAGGGAAATCGGGTCAGCCCCAGCATTTT.

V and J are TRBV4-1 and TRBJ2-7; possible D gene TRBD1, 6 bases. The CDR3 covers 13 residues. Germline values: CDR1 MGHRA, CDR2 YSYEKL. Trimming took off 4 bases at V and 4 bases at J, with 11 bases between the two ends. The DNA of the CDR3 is TGCGCCAGCAGCCGTCAACAGGGATACGAGCAGTACTTC. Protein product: CASSRQQGYEQYF.

CDR3 region: CASSRAGTGGTYEQYF. The DNA for the CDR3 is TGTGCCAGCAGCCGCGCCGGGACAGGGGGCACCTACGAGCAGTACTTC. This sequence joins TRBV6-2 or TRBV6-3 and TRBJ2-7, with TRBD1 matching 12 bases. J lost 2 bases, V lost 6 bases, and 8 bases had no gene match. This CDR3 spans 16 amino acids. Germline V CDR1 and CDR2: MNHEY, SVGEGT.

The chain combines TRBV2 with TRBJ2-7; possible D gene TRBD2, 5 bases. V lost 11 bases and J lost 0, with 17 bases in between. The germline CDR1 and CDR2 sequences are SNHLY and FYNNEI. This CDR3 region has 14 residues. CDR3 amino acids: CAGSEGSLSYEQYF. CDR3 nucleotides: TGTGCCGGTTCCGAGGGATCACTCTCCTACGAGCAGTACTTC.

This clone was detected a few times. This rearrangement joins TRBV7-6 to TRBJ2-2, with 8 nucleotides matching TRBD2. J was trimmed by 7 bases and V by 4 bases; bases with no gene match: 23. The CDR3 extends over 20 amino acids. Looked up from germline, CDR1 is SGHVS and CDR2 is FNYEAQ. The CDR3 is CASSSPLLRLTGLGNGELFF. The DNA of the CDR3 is TGTGCCAGCAGCTCACCACTCCTAAGACTGACGGGACTAGGTAACGGGGAGCTGTTTTTT.

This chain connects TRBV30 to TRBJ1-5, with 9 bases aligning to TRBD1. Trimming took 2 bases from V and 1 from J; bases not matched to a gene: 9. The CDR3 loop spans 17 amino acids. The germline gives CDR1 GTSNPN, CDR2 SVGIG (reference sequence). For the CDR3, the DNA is TGTGCCTGGAGTCAATCGGACAGGGGTTCAAGCAATCAGCCCCAGCATTTT. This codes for CAWSQSDRGSSNQPQHF.

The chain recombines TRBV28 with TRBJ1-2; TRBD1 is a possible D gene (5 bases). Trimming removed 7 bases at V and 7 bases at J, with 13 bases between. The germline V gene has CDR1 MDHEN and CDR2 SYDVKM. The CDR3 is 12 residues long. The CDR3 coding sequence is TGTGCCAGCACCCTTTGGGGCGGTGGCTACACCTTC. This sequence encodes CASTLWGGGYTF.

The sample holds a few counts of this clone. As DNA, the CDR3 is TGTGCCAGCAGCCGGCCACAGGGCTCCAATGAGCAGTTCTTC. Translating gives CASSRPQGSNEQFF. The J gene is TRBJ2-1, the V gene TRBV14, with a tentative D call TRBD1 (6 bases). The CDR3 extends over 14 amino acids. The V gene lost 4 bases and the J gene lost 6 bases, with 13 bases spanning the gap. Germline V gene sequence: CDR1 SGHDN, CDR2 FVKESK. The full variable domain, with the rest looked up from reference TRBV14 and TRBJ2-1, is EAGVTQFPSHSVIEKGQTVTLRCDPISGHDNLYWYRRVMGKEIKFLLHFVKESKQDESGMPNNRFLAERTGGTYSTLKVQPAELEDSGVYFCASSRPQGSNEQFFGPGTRLTVL.

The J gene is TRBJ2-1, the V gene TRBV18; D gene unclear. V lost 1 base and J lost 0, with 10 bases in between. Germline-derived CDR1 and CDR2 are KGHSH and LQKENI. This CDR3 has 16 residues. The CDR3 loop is CASSPLSLSSYNEQFF. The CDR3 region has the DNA TGTGCCAGCTCACCACTTAGCCTCAGCTCCTACAATGAGCAGTTCTTC.

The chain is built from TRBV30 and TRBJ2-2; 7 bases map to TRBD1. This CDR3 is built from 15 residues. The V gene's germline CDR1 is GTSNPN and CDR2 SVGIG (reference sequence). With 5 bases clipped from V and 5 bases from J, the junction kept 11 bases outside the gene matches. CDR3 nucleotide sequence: TGTGCCTGGCGAAGGTTGACAGGGTCAACCGGGGAGCTGTTTTTT. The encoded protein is CAWRRLTGSTGELFF.

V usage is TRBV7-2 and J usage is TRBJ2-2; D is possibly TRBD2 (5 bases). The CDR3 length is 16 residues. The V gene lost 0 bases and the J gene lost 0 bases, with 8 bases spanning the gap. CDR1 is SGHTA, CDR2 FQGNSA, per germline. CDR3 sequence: CASSLASGTNTGELFF. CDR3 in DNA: TGTGCCAGCAGCTTAGCTTCCGGGACGAACACCGGGGAGCTGTTTTTT.

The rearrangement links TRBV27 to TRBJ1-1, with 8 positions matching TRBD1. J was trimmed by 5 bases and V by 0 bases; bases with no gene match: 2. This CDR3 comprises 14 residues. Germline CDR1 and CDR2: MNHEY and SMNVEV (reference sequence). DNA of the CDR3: TGTGCCAGCAGTTTATCGACAGGGGTGACTGAAGCTTTCTTT. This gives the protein CASSLSTGVTEAFF.

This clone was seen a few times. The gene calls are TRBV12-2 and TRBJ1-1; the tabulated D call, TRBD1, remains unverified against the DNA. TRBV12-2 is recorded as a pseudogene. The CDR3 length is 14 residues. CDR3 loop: CASRQTGLHTEAFF. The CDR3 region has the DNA TGTGCAAGTCGCCAGACAGGGCTACACACTGAAGCTTTCTTT.

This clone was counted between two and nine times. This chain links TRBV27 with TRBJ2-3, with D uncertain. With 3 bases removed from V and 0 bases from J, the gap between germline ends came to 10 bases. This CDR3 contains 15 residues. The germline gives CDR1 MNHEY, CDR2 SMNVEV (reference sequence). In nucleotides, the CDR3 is TGTGCCAGCAGTTTCCCCGGGTCAAGCACAGATACGCAGTATTTT. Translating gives CASSFPGSSTDTQYF.

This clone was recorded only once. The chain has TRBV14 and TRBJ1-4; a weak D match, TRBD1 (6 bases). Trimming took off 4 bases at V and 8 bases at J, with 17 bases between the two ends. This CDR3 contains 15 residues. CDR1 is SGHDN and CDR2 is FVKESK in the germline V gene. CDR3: CASSPLGGRGEKLFF. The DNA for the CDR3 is TGTGCCAGCAGCCCGCTCGGGGGGCGAGGGGAAAAACTGTTTTTT. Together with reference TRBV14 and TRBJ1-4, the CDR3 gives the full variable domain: EAGVTQFPSHSVIEKGQTVTLRCDPISGHDNLYWYRRVMGKEIKFLLHFVKESKQDESGMPNNRFLAERTGGTYSTLKVQPAELEDSGVYFCASSPLGGRGEKLFFGSGTQLSVL.

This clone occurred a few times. The CDR3 DNA sequence: TGCGCCAGCAGCCGAAGACAGGGTGTGGGGACTGAAGCTTTCTTT. Protein sequence: CASSRRQGVGTEAFF. This chain links TRBV4-1 with TRBJ1-1, with TRBD1 matching 7 bases. This CDR3 contains 15 residues. Losses at the gene ends were 4 bases for V and 5 bases for J; bases not matched to a gene: 10. The germline V gene encodes CDR1 MGHRA and CDR2 YSYEKL.